The rows below give T cell receptor beta chains drawn from one sample of a study of blood T cell repertoires in COVID-19. Assay used: immunoSEQ multiplex PCR; TCRdb lists only in-frame clones, some missing. This repertoire shows over 80,000 clones, around three quarters found once; its top ten account for 10%. The specimen sequenced was peripheral blood. The receptor set was obtained from a woman in her 70s with acute or convalescent COVID-19. Each CDR3 is given without its conserved first and last residue. The order of the fields is D gene, V gene, CDR3 protein. The D gene is left open where the match is weak.

>.|TRBV28
ASSSTQGYQPQH
>TRBD2|TRBV14
ASSRLAGKETQY
>TRBD1|TRBV3-1/TRBV3-2
ASNPGQGNTEAF
>.|TRBV28
ASSFPGGSNQPQH
>.|TRBV28
ASSLAGAGYEQY
>.|TRBV12-3/TRBV12-4
ASSLGVGYGYT
>TRBD1|TRBV28
ASSSPGQGAGGYT
>.|TRBV2
ASSKDYSWGNEQF
>.|TRBV3-1/TRBV3-2
ASSQPGMMNTEAF
>TRBD2|TRBV27
ASSFMAGGATDTQY
>.|TRBV7-2
ASSTGQNTEAF
>TRBD2|TRBV7-3
ASSPGLAGEGEQF
>.|TRBV27
ASSLWAPYHSEVNSPLH
>.|TRBV28
ASSQNPSASTDTQY
>.|TRBV19
ASSSRGLASYEQY
>.|TRBV12-3/TRBV12-4
ASSLARDYGYT
>.|TRBV10-3
AISGRAGSNTEAF
>TRBD2|TRBV5-1
ASSPSGINTGELF
>TRBD1|TRBV2
ASSSAGGSSQPQH
>TRBD1|TRBV30
AWSVRVGVTGGPTGELF
>TRBD1|TRBV6-5
ASSSRGQNLEAF